This TCR beta chain was captured by sequencing in a study of vaccination and CD4 T cells after COVID-19 (dated by TCRdb to 2021 to 2024). For the wider study: Six males and four females were included in the convalescent cohort, with two Hispanic individuals, seven Caucasians, two Asians and one multiracial person represented. Participants got two doses of the Pfizer-BioNTech BNT162b2 vaccine (n=8) or two doses of the Moderna mRNA-1273 vaccine (n=2). Post-COVID blood samples from convalescent patients were collected a median of 101 days after diagnosis, with a range of about 30 to 170 days. Post-vaccine blood samples were collected a median of around 10 weeks after the second vaccine dose, ranging from about 14 to 241 days. For stimulating the cultures, overlapping spike peptide pools were used, derived from SARS-CoV-2 as well as from the common cold coronaviruses HCoV-NL63, HCoV-OC43 and HCoV-229E. Control cultures used a CEFX viral epitope pool as positive control, an HIV-1 Nef peptide pool as negative control, or no peptide. In 10 COVID-19 convalescent patients and a handful of infection-naive healthy vaccine recipients, researchers compared the spike-specific CD4+ TCR repertoire from before mRNA vaccination with the repertoire from after. Memory CD4+ T cell crossreactivity between SARS-CoV-2 and common cold coronavirus spike proteins was assessed at the TCR clonotype level in an earlier paper using these donors.

Libraries were prepared through PCR. DNA from cultured CD4+ T cells was subjected to TCR sequencing with the Oncomine TCR Beta short-read assay at the Johns Hopkins FTIC core. Genomic DNA was extracted from the cultured CD4+ T cells with the QIAamp micro DNA kit. Oncomine TCR Beta libraries made from cultured CD4+ T cells were pooled using unique dual indexes and sequenced on an Illumina iSeq 100. In the authors' own workflow: Non-productive sequences were removed, and CDR3s that did not start with C, did not end with F or W, or were shorter than 7 amino acids were discarded. The MANAFEST web application identified antigen-specific clonotypes by comparing peptide-stimulated wells against reference wells and other culture wells. For a clone to be called positive, the clone needed an FDR below 0.05, an odds ratio above 5, and a productive frequency above 0.1% in at least two of three replicate wells. A clonotype counted as cross-reactive if it showed significant expansion both in the SARS-CoV-2 spike wells and in at least one common cold coronavirus spike condition. CDR3 homology was assessed with Levenshtein distances (stringdist) and unrooted phylogenetic trees (ape) in R version 3.6.1. In-frame beta chains were kept once TCRdb had trimmed the public reads at Q25 with fastp and called clones with MiXCR. Each record represents a unique CDR3 protein, reported with the most common genes and DNA among its rows. The V and J calls and clone size come from TCRdb's table, not from the authors' own analysis. Present in this sample are about 7,400 distinct CDR3 sequences, approximately 55% of which were seen just once. The ten top clones hold roughly 18% of the sample.

This clonotype has a handful of counts. Its cognate antigen has yet to be identified. No base qualities exist here, and no much larger clone lies one base off it. General conclusions and limits of the study: Relatively few convalescent patients were included in the study, and early timepoints after natural infection were not analyzed. Among the post-vaccine SARS-CoV-2-reactive clones in convalescent patients, a median approximately 90% showed up only after vaccination, which suggests vaccine-specific priming. In convalescent patients, nearly all vaccine-specific clones (304 of 307) were found to be mono-reactive for SARS-CoV-2 spike rather than cross-reactive with common cold coronaviruses. Although the median number of SARS-CoV-2-reactive clonotypes went up from some 23 after infection to around 40 after vaccination, the increase was not significant.

Taken with the paper, the label for treatment or condition translates to: 10-day PBMC culture with coronavirus spike peptide pools or control peptides (ViraFEST assay). CD4+ T cells from unexposed donors were collected before the COVID-19 pandemic (2011-2018). The ViraFEST assay was used in the study, in which antigen-specific T cells were expanded with peptide pools and expanded clonotypes were subsequently identified by TCR sequencing. Each well held two million PBMCs cultured with around 10 ug/ml peptide pools in IMDM containing around 5% human AB serum and 7.5 to 10 IU/ml IL-2. Half of the culture medium was replaced with fresh IL-2-containing medium on days 3 and 7. Once the cells had been in culture for less than 11 days, the EasySep CD4+ T cell isolation kit was used to isolate CD4+ T cells by negative selection. As cell numbers permitted, CD4+ T cells from unexposed donors were tested for reactivity to SARS-CoV-2 S and N and to four common cold coronavirus spike pools. PBMCs were separated from whole blood using Ficoll-Paque Plus gradient centrifugation and then either used fresh or cryopreserved at -140C. Culture conditions were generally each tested in triplicate wells. The leukapheresis product used for the unexposed donors was purchased from a commercial source.

Relative to germline, V is missing 7 bases and J is missing 3 bases, with 10 bases of the junction outside any gene match. The cysteine opens and the phenylalanine closes a CDR3 of 15 amino acids. CDR3 DNA is the only sequence kept; it has 45 bases, read in frame from the first base. From the germline V gene, CDR1 is MNHEY and CDR2 is SVGEGT. The receptor was derived from a human donor in good health. Sequenced: CD4+ T cells from blood, cultured in vitro. The chain is made from TRBV6-2 or TRBV6-3 and TRBJ2-7; TRBD1 aligns with 9 central bases. The CDR3 reads as follows: CASTGTGFKSYEQYF. The DNA sequence reads TGTGCCAGCACCGGGACAGGGTTCAAGAGCTACGAGCAGTACTTC.